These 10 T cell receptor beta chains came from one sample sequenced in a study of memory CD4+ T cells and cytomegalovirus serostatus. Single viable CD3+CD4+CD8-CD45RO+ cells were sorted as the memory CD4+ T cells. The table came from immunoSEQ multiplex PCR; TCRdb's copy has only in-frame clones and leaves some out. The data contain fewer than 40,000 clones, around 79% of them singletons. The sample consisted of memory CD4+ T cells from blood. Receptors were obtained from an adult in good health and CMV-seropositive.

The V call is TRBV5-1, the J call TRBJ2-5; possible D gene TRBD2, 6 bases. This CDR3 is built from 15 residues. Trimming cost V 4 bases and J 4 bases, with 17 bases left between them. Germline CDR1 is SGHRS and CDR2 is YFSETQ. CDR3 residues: CASSPSGLGGETQYF. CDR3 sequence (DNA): TGCGCCAGCAGCCCCTCGGGACTCGGGGGAGAGACCCAGTACTTC.

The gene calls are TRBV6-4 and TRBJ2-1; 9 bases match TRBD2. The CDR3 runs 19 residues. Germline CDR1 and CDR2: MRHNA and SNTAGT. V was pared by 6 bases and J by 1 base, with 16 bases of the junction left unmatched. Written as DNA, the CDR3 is TGTGCCAGCAGGCGACAACAGCGGGAGGATCTAAATTCCTACAATGAGCAGTTCTTC. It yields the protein CASRRQQREDLNSYNEQFF.

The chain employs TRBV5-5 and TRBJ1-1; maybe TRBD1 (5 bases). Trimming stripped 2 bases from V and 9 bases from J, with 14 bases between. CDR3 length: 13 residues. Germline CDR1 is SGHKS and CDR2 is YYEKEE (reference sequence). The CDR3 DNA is TGTGCCAGCAGCTTCGCCCGGACACCGAAAGCTTTCTTT. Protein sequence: CASSFARTPKAFF. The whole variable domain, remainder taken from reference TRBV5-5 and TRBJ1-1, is DAGVTQSPTHLIKTRGQQVTLRCSPISGHKSVSWYQQVLGQGPQFIFQYYEKEERGRGNFPDRFSARQFPNYSSELNVNALLLGDSALYLCASSFARTPKAFFGQGTRLTVV.

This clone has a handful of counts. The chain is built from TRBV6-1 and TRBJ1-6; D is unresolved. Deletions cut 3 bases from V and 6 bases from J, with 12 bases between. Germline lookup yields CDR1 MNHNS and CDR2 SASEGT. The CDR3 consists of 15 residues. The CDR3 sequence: CASSELDSRNSPLHF. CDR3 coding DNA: TGTGCCAGCAGTGAGCTTGATAGCCGTAATTCACCCCTCCACTTT.

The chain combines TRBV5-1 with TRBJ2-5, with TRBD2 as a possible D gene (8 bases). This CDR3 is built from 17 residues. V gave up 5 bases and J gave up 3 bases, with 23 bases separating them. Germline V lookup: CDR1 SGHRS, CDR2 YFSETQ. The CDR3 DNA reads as TGCGCCAGCAGGTCCTCCGGGACTAGAGGGGGCAAAGAGACCCAGTACTTC. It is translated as CASRSSGTRGGKETQYF. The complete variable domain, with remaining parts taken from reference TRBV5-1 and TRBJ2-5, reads KAGVTQTPRYLIKTRGQQVTLSCSPISGHRSVSWYQQTPGQGLQFLFEYFSETQRNKGNFPGRFSGRQFSNSRSEMNVSTLELGDSALYLCASRSSGTRGGKETQYFGPGTRLLVL.

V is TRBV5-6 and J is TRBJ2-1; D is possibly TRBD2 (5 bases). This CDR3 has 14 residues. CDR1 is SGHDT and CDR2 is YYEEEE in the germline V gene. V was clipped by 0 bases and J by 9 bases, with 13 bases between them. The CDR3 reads CASSLEGSRGEQFF. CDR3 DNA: TGTGCCAGCAGCTTGGAAGGGTCCCGGGGTGAGCAGTTCTTC.

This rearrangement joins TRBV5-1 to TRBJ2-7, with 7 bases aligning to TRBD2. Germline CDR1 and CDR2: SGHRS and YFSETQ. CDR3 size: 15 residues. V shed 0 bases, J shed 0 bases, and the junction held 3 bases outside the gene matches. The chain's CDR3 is CASSLAGTNSYEQYF. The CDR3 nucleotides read TGCGCCAGCAGCTTGGCCGGGACTAACTCCTACGAGCAGTACTTC.

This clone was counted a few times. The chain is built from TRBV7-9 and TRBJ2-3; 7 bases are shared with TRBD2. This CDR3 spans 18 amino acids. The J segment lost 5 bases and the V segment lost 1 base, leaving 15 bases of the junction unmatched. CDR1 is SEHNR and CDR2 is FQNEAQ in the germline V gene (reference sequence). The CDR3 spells CASSLGFAWRGSEDTQYF. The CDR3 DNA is TGTGCCAGCAGCTTAGGTTTTGCCTGGCGGGGGTCCGAAGATACGCAGTATTTT.

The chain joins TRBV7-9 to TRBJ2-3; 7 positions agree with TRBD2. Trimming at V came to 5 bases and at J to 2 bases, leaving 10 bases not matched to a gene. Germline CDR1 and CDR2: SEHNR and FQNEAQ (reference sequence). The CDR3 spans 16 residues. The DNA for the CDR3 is TGTGCCAGCAGCCCGGGGACTACCCTCATCACAGATACGCAGTATTTT. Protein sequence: CASSPGTTLITDTQYF.

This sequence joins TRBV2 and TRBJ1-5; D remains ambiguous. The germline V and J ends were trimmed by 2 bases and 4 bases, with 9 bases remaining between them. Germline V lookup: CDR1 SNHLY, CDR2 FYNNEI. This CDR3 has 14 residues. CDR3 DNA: TGTGCCAGCAGTGAATCTGGAAGAAATCAGCCCCAGCATTTT. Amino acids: CASSESGRNQPQHF.